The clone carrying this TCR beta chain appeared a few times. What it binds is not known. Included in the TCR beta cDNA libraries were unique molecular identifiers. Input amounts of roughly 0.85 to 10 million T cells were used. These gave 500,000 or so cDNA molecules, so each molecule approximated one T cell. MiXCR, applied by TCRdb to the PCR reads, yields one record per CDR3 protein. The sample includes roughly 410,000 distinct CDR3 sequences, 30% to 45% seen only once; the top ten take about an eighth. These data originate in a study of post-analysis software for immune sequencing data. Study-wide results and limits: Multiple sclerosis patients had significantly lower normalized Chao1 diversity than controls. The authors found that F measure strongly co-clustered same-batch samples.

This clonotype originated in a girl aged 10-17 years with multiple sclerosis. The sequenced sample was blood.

The CDR3: CASSWLLGEETQYF. The CDR3 DNA is TGTGCCAGCAGTTGGCTACTAGGGGAGGAGACCCAGTACTTC. The rearrangement joins TRBV6-2 or TRBV6-3 to TRBJ2-4; tentatively, D is TRBD1 or TRBD2 (5 bases each). The J call could be wrong; TRBJ2-5 is a better fit for the DNA end. This CDR3 has 14 amino acids. Germline V lookup: CDR1 MNHEY, CDR2 SVGEGT.